The rows below give T cell receptor beta chains drawn from one sample of a study of T-cell memory formation after mild COVID-19. MiXCR was run by TCRdb on the 5' RACE reads, yielding one entry per CDR3 protein. The repertoire holds around 180,000 distinct CDR3 sequences, with less than 20% as singletons. Sequencing input: PBMCs or a T cell subset sorted from them (not recorded which). The origin of the receptors is a man in his late teens or twenties who had mild COVID-19 (a few samples of this study predate the infection). Cell type and time point are not known. CDR3s include the opening cysteine and the closing phenylalanine or tryptophan. Fields, in order: D gene, clone size, J gene, V gene, CDR3 DNA, CDR3 protein. A D gene is named only where the DNA matches it firmly. The size of a clone is reported for some rows only, either as once, few or many, or as a class for expanded clones.

D gene: .; clone size: few; J gene: TRBJ1-2; V gene: TRBV4-3; CDR3 DNA: TGCGCCAGCAGCCATCTGGACACCTATGGCTACACCTTC; CDR3 protein: CASSHLDTYGYTF
D gene: .; clone size: .; J gene: TRBJ2-7; V gene: TRBV7-2; CDR3 DNA: TGTGCCAGCAGCTTAGTCGGGCCCGCTTACGAGCAGTACTTC; CDR3 protein: CASSLVGPAYEQYF
D gene: .; clone size: many; J gene: TRBJ2-2; V gene: TRBV5-1; CDR3 DNA: TGCGCCAGCAGCGAACCGGGGCGAACCGGGGAGCTGTTTTTT; CDR3 protein: CASSEPGRTGELFF
D gene: TRBD2; clone size: .; J gene: TRBJ2-2; V gene: TRBV19; CDR3 DNA: TGTGCCAGTAGTAGGGGACTAGCGGGGGTGAGCGCTGTCGGGGAGCTGTTTTTT; CDR3 protein: CASSRGLAGVSAVGELFF
D gene: .; clone size: .; J gene: TRBJ2-3; V gene: TRBV5-4; CDR3 DNA: TGTGCCAGCAGCTTGAGGGGGGGGCCTGGGACAGATACGCAGTATTTT; CDR3 protein: CASSLRGGPGTDTQYF
D gene: TRBD2; clone size: few; J gene: TRBJ2-3; V gene: TRBV7-2; CDR3 DNA: TGTGCCAGCAGCTTAAGGCCTTTAGCGGGGGCTAGCACAGATACGCAGTATTTT; CDR3 protein: CASSLRPLAGASTDTQYF
D gene: .; clone size: .; J gene: TRBJ1-3; V gene: TRBV20-1; CDR3 DNA: TGCAGTGCGATATCATTCTCTGGAAACACCATATATTTT; CDR3 protein: CSAISFSGNTIYF
D gene: .; clone size: .; J gene: TRBJ2-2; V gene: TRBV20-1; CDR3 DNA: TGCAGTGCGAGACGTGGGGGGACAACTGGCACCGGGGAGCTGTTTTTT; CDR3 protein: CSARRGGTTGTGELFF
D gene: .; clone size: few; J gene: TRBJ2-2; V gene: TRBV2; CDR3 DNA: TGTGCCAGCACCTTAACTACCGGGGAGCTGTTTTTT; CDR3 protein: CASTLTTGELFF
D gene: TRBD1; clone size: many; J gene: TRBJ1-3; V gene: TRBV5-1; CDR3 DNA: TGCGCCAGCAGCCAGGGACAGGGAGCTGGAAACACCATATATTTT; CDR3 protein: CASSQGQGAGNTIYF
D gene: .; clone size: many; J gene: TRBJ1-3; V gene: TRBV12-3/TRBV12-4; CDR3 DNA: TGTGCCAGCAGTTTAGAACGAAACACCATATATTTT; CDR3 protein: CASSLERNTIYF
D gene: .; clone size: few; J gene: TRBJ1-2; V gene: TRBV7-6; CDR3 DNA: TGTGCCAGCAGCTTAATGGGGGGCGGTGGCTACACCTTC; CDR3 protein: CASSLMGGGGYTF
D gene: .; clone size: .; J gene: TRBJ2-1; V gene: TRBV7-3; CDR3 DNA: TGTGCCAGCAGCTTAAGCGGGGGCCCCCAGTTCTTC; CDR3 protein: CASSLSGGPQFF
D gene: TRBD2; clone size: .; J gene: TRBJ2-1; V gene: TRBV15; CDR3 DNA: TGTGCCACCAGCAGAGGAGATGGCGGGGGGGCATACAATGAGCAGTTCTTC; CDR3 protein: CATSRGDGGGAYNEQFF
D gene: .; clone size: few; J gene: TRBJ1-5; V gene: TRBV28; CDR3 DNA: TGTGCCAGCAGTTTCTCTGGTCAGCCCCAGCATTTT; CDR3 protein: CASSFSGQPQHF
D gene: .; clone size: .; J gene: TRBJ1-4; V gene: TRBV6-2/TRBV6-3; CDR3 DNA: TGTGCCAGCAGTTACTCCGGGAGATGGAGAGAAAAACTGTTTTTT; CDR3 protein: CASSYSGRWREKLFF
D gene: .; clone size: few; J gene: TRBJ1-1; V gene: TRBV24-1; CDR3 DNA: TGTGCCACCAGTGACGTGGGTAGTGAAGCTTTCTTT; CDR3 protein: CATSDVGSEAFF
D gene: TRBD1; clone size: .; J gene: TRBJ1-5; V gene: TRBV12-3/TRBV12-4; CDR3 DNA: TGTGCCAGCAGTTCCGGGACAGGGCGCAATCAGCCCCAGCATTTT; CDR3 protein: CASSSGTGRNQPQHF
D gene: TRBD1; clone size: .; J gene: TRBJ2-1; V gene: TRBV29-1; CDR3 DNA: TGCAGCGCCAGGACAGGGGCCTACAATGAGCAGTTCTTC; CDR3 protein: CSARTGAYNEQFF
D gene: .; clone size: few; J gene: TRBJ1-1; V gene: TRBV10-3; CDR3 DNA: TGTGCCATCAGTGAGTCTAGGGGACAAGCAGAGGAAGCTTTCTTT; CDR3 protein: CAISESRGQAEEAFF
D gene: .; clone size: .; J gene: TRBJ1-6; V gene: TRBV5-6; CDR3 DNA: TGTGCCAGCAGCTACAGGACCTGGGGATCCTATAATTCACCCCTCCACTTT; CDR3 protein: CASSYRTWGSYNSPLHF
D gene: TRBD1; clone size: .; J gene: TRBJ2-3; V gene: TRBV5-1; CDR3 DNA: TGCGCCAGCAGCTCGGGACAGGGGGTAGCAGATACGCAGTATTTT; CDR3 protein: CASSSGQGVADTQYF
D gene: .; clone size: many; J gene: TRBJ1-1; V gene: TRBV12-3/TRBV12-4; CDR3 DNA: TGTGCCAGCAGCTCCCCGGGGATGAACACTGAAGCTTTCTTT; CDR3 protein: CASSSPGMNTEAFF
D gene: .; clone size: .; J gene: TRBJ1-2; V gene: TRBV5-1; CDR3 DNA: TGCGCCAGCAGCCCCCGGTCAGTCGCCTCTCCCGGCCACACCTTC; CDR3 protein: CASSPRSVASPGHTF
D gene: .; clone size: .; J gene: TRBJ1-4; V gene: TRBV12-3/TRBV12-4; CDR3 DNA: TGTGCCAGCAGCTTCGGGTCGGAAAAACTGTTTTTT; CDR3 protein: CASSFGSEKLFF
D gene: TRBD1; clone size: once; J gene: TRBJ1-4; V gene: TRBV7-9; CDR3 DNA: TGTGCCAGCAGCCCAGTGGGGACAGGGAGCGAAAAACTGTTTTTT; CDR3 protein: CASSPVGTGSEKLFF
D gene: .; clone size: few; J gene: TRBJ2-1; V gene: TRBV9; CDR3 DNA: TGTGCCAGCAGCGTAGGGGCAGGGGAAGAGGCACACGATGAGCAGTTCTTC; CDR3 protein: CASSVGAGEEAHDEQFF
D gene: TRBD1; clone size: .; J gene: TRBJ1-2; V gene: TRBV14; CDR3 DNA: TGTGCCAGCAGCCCCGGACCTGACAGGGGGCTGCATGGCTACACCTTC; CDR3 protein: CASSPGPDRGLHGYTF
D gene: TRBD1; clone size: .; J gene: TRBJ1-4; V gene: TRBV5-1; CDR3 DNA: TGCGCCAGCAGTCGCGACAGGGGCGCGACGTCGGAAGAAAAACTGTTTTTT; CDR3 protein: CASSRDRGATSEEKLFF
D gene: .; clone size: many; J gene: TRBJ1-1; V gene: TRBV6-5; CDR3 DNA: TGTGCCAGCGGGAACACTGAAGCTTTCTTT; CDR3 protein: CASGNTEAFF
D gene: .; clone size: .; J gene: TRBJ2-2; V gene: TRBV29-1; CDR3 DNA: TGCAGCGTTGACCCGGGGGAAAACACCGGTGAGCTGTTTTTT; CDR3 protein: CSVDPGENTGELFF
D gene: .; clone size: few; J gene: TRBJ1-2; V gene: TRBV30; CDR3 DNA: TGTGCCTGGAGTGTGCCAGGGCGGCCTAACTATGGCTACACCTTC; CDR3 protein: CAWSVPGRPNYGYTF
D gene: .; clone size: .; J gene: TRBJ1-1; V gene: TRBV18; CDR3 DNA: TGTGCCAGCTCACCAACTCCCGAGCCCCTAGCTTTCTTT; CDR3 protein: CASSPTPEPLAFF
D gene: .; clone size: .; J gene: TRBJ1-3; V gene: TRBV12-3/TRBV12-4; CDR3 DNA: TGTGCCAGCAGTTTAATTACTGGAAACACCATATATTTT; CDR3 protein: CASSLITGNTIYF
D gene: TRBD1; clone size: many; J gene: TRBJ2-3; V gene: TRBV5-1; CDR3 DNA: TGCGCCAGCAGCTTGGGCCAGGGGGCAACAGATACGCAGTATTTT; CDR3 protein: CASSLGQGATDTQYF
D gene: .; clone size: few; J gene: TRBJ1-6; V gene: TRBV20-1; CDR3 DNA: TGCAGTGCTAGCACGGACGCGAATTCACCCCTCCACTTT; CDR3 protein: CSASTDANSPLHF
D gene: .; clone size: .; J gene: TRBJ1-2; V gene: TRBV5-1; CDR3 DNA: TGCGCCAGCAGCCCTGGGTCCTCCCTCCTCCACTATGGCTACACCTTC; CDR3 protein: CASSPGSSLLHYGYTF
D gene: .; clone size: .; J gene: TRBJ1-4; V gene: TRBV5-5; CDR3 DNA: TGTGCCAGCAGCTTTCTTACGGGGGTGGAACTGTTTTTT; CDR3 protein: CASSFLTGVELFF
D gene: .; clone size: .; J gene: TRBJ1-6; V gene: TRBV7-2; CDR3 DNA: TGTGCCAGCAGCTTAGCCCCCGATTCACCCCTCCACTTT; CDR3 protein: CASSLAPDSPLHF
D gene: .; clone size: .; J gene: TRBJ2-1; V gene: TRBV30; CDR3 DNA: TGTGCCTGGAGTCGCGGGGGCCCCGCCGGGCAGTTCTTC; CDR3 protein: CAWSRGGPAGQFF